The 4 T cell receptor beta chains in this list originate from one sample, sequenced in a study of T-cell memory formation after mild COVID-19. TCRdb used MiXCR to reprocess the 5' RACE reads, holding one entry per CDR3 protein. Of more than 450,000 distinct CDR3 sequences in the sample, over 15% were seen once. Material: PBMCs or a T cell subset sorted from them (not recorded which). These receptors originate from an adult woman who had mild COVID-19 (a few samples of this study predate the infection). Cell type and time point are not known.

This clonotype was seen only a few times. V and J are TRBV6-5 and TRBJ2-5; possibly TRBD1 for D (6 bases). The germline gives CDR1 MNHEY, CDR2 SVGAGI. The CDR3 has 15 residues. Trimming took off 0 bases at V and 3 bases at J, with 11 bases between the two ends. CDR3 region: CASSYSQGVEETQYF. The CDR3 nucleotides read TGTGCCAGCAGTTACTCACAGGGAGTAGAAGAGACCCAGTACTTC.

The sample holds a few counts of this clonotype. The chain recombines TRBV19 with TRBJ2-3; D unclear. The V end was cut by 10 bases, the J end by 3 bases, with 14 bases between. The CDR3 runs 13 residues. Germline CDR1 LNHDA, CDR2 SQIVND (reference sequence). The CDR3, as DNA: TGTGCCACCAGCATGGGCGGAACAGATACGCAGTATTTT. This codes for CATSMGGTDTQYF.

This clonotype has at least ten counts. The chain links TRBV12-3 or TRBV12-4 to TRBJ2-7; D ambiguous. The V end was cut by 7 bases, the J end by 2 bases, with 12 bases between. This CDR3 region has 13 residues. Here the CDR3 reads CASKNDDTYEQYF. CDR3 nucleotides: TGTGCCAGCAAGAACGACGATACCTACGAGCAGTACTTC.

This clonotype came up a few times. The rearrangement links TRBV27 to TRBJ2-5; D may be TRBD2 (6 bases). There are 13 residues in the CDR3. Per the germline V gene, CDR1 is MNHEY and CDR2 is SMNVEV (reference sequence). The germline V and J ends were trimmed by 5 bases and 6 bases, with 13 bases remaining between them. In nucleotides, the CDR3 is TGTGCCAGCAGTCCCCGGGGGACCCAGACCCAGTACTTC. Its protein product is CASSPRGTQTQYF.